The 7 T cell receptor beta chains presented below share a single source sample, sequenced in a study of cytomegalovirus exposure and HLA in healthy donors. The PCR made use of 60 Vbeta and 13 Jbeta primers. Clones were sequenced by immunoSEQ multiplex PCR, and TCRdb holds only the in-frame ones, with some missing. The sample lists hundreds of thousands of clones; around 79% were seen once. Material for sequencing was PBMCs. The receptors stem from a girl aged 2 to 9 in good health and CMV-seronegative.

This clone was observed a handful of times. V gene TRBV29-1 combines with J gene TRBJ1-2, with 7 nucleotides matching TRBD1. The germline gives CDR1 SQVTM, CDR2 ANQGSEA. The CDR3 has 12 residues. V shed 6 bases and J 5 bases; nucleotides not matched to a gene: 6. CDR3 residues: CSVDDRVYGYTF. DNA for the CDR3: TGCAGCGTCGACGACAGGGTGTATGGCTACACCTTC.

V usage is TRBV27 and J usage is TRBJ2-3; 7 bases are shared with TRBD2. Trimming at V came to 3 bases and at J to 4 bases, leaving 4 bases not matched to a gene. The CDR3 sequence is 14 residues long. CDR1 and CDR2 from the germline V gene are MNHEY and SMNVEV (reference sequence). CDR3 DNA sequence: TGTGCCAGCAGTTTTAGTGGGGGGGCAGATACGCAGTATTTT. Amino acid sequence: CASSFSGGADTQYF.

The J gene is TRBJ1-6, the V gene TRBV12-1; whether TRBD1, the table's D call, matches the DNA was not checked. TRBV12-1 is marked as a pseudogene. The length of the CDR3 is 17 residues. The CDR3 region is CASSFGDRGNNRSPLHF. For the CDR3, the DNA is TGTGCCAGCAGCTTTGGGGACAGAGGAAATAATCGGTCACCCCTCCACTTT.

The V and J genes are TRBV5-4 and TRBJ2-7, with D possibly matching TRBD2 (5 bases). V lost 3 bases to trimming and J lost 4 bases, with 20 bases between them. CDR1 is SGHNT, CDR2 YYREEE, per germline (reference sequence). This CDR3 comprises 16 residues. CDR3 in amino acids: CASSSAGSRENYEQYF. The CDR3, as DNA: TGTGCCAGCAGCTCCGCGGGTTCAAGGGAGAATTACGAGCAGTACTTC.

The CDR3 DNA follows: TGCGCCAGCAGCTTGGATAGCGGGAGGGAGGCGGATACGCAGTATTTT. Its translation is CASSLDSGREADTQYF. The V call is TRBV5-1, the J call TRBJ2-3; 11 nucleotides agree with TRBD2. From germline, CDR1 is SGHRS and CDR2 YFSETQ. V lost 0 bases and J lost 6; bases outside the gene matches: 6. CDR3 size: 16 residues.

This clone was observed a few times. The rearrangement links TRBV4-1 to TRBJ1-6; D remains ambiguous. The germline V gene encodes CDR1 MGHRA and CDR2 YSYEKL. Trimming removed 0 bases from V and 6 bases from J, with 12 bases in between. This CDR3 contains 16 residues. The CDR3 loop reads CASSQDGRTANSPLHF. CDR3 sequence (DNA): TGCGCCAGCAGCCAAGATGGTCGAACAGCTAATTCACCCCTCCACTTT.

V usage is TRBV6-5 and J usage is TRBJ1-1; 11 nucleotides match TRBD1. Looked up from germline, CDR1 is MNHEY and CDR2 is SVGAGI. Unmatched junction bases numbered 7, after V lost 6 bases and J lost 10 bases. This CDR3 spans 13 amino acids. This chain's CDR3 is CASRGTGGLGAFF. The CDR3, as DNA: TGTGCCAGCAGAGGGACAGGGGGTTTAGGAGCTTTCTTT.